Each of the 4 T cell receptor beta chains below was sequenced from the same sample in a study of sequential checkpoint blockade in melanoma. Treatment of the sample: randomized to nivolumab then ipilimumab (arm A) or the reverse (arm B). Clones were read by immunoSEQ multiplex PCR, and TCRdb kept only the in-frame ones, dropping some. Among approximately 9,300 clones listed, over 75% were seen once. Specimen: CD8+ T cells sorted from blood (inferred from file names), collected from a patient given nivolumab and ipilimumab in sequence. These receptors all stem from a human donor with melanoma.

This clone was picked up a small number of times. The rearrangement joins TRBV11-2 to TRBJ2-7, with a tentative D call TRBD1 (5 bases). Between the trimmed V and J ends, which lost 5 bases and 6 bases, there was a span of 14 bases. The CDR3 sequence is 13 residues long. Germline V gene data show CDR1 as SGHAT and CDR2 as FQNNGV. Here the CDR3 DNA reads TGTGCCAGCAGCACCAGCCAGGGCTCCGAGCAGTACTTC. This codes for CASSTSQGSEQYF.

V is TRBV5-6 and J is TRBJ1-2, with TRBD1 matching over 8 bases. Germline assignment: CDR1 SGHDT and CDR2 YYEEEE. V shed 4 bases, J shed 1 base, and the junction held 6 bases outside the gene matches. This CDR3 comprises 15 residues. The chain's CDR3 is CASSGEDRVNYGYTF. The CDR3 coding sequence is TGTGCCAGCAGCGGGGAGGACAGGGTTAACTATGGCTACACCTTC.

This clone appeared once. Other nucleotide sequences in the sample specify the same CDR3. V gene TRBV2 combines with J gene TRBJ1-2; TRBD1 matches at 10 bases. CDR1 is SNHLY and CDR2 is FYNNEI in the germline V gene. V dropped 6 bases and J dropped 4; count of bases not matched to a gene: 5. The CDR3 runs to 14 residues. CDR3: CASSDGQGGYGYTF. The CDR3 DNA reads TGTGCCAGCAGCGACGGACAGGGGGGCTATGGCTACACCTTC.

The V call is TRBV2, the J call TRBJ2-1; D is unclear. V shed 6 bases and J shed 0 bases, with 12 bases lying between them. There are 15 residues in the CDR3. The germline gives CDR1 SNHLY, CDR2 FYNNEI. DNA for the CDR3: TGTGCCAGCAGGGTCTCGACTTCCTCCTACAATGAGCAGTTCTTC. Translation gives CASRVSTSSYNEQFF.